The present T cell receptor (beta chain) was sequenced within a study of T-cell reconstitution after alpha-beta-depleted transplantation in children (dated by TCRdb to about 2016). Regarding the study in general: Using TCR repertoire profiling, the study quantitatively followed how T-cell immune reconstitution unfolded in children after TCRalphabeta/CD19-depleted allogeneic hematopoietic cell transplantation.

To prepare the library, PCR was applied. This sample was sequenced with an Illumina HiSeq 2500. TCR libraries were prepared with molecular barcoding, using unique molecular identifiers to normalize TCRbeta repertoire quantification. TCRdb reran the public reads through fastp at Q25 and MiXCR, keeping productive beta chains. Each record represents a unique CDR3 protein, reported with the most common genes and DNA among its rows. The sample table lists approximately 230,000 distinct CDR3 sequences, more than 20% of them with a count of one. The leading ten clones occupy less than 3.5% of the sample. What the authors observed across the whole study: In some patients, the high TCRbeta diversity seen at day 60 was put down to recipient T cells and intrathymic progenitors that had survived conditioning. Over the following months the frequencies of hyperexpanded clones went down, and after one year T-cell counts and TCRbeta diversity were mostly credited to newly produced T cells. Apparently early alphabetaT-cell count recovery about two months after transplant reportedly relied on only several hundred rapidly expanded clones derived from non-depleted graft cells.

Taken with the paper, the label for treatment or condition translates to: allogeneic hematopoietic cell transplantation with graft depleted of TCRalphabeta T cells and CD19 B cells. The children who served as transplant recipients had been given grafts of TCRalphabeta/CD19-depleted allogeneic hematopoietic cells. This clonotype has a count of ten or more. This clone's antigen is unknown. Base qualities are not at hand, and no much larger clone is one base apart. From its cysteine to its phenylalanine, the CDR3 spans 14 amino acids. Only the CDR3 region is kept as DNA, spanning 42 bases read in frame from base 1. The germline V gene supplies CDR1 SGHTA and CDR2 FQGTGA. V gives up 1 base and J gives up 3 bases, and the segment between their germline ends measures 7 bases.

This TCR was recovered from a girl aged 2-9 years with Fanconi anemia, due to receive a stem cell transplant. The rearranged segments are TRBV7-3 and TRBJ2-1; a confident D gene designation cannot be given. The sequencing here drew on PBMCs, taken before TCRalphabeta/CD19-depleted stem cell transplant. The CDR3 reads CASSLSTDYNEQFF. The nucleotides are TGTGCCAGCAGCTTAAGTACAGACTACAATGAGCAGTTCTTC.